This T cell receptor (beta chain) was found in a study of blood T cells in healthy people across ages (dated by TCRdb to about 2015). A note on the overall study: In model experiments, template switching captured roughly one uniquely barcoded TCR beta cDNA molecule for every two T cells. To avoid experimental bias, donors of different ages were randomly spread across the sequencing lanes. Four age groups were formed from the donors: young (average approximately 15 years), middle-aged (approximately 39), aged (roughly 56) and long-lived (around 82). To track age-related changes in TCR beta repertoire diversity, the study relied on deep sequencing normalized with unique cDNA molecular identifiers. Using the same blood draw, the study looked at two additional independent replicas of 1 million unique cDNA reads for two donors, one aged 18 to 30 and the other aged 80 or older.

General study outcomes and caveats: A strong correlation was found between observed TCR beta diversity and the percentage of naive T cells measured by flow cytometry. Observed TCR beta diversity per million T cells fell roughly linearly with age, and a significant reduction was already apparent by age approximately 40. Total diversity estimates from one million sequenced T cells were considered lower bounds and underestimates. The long-lived group showed more naive CD4+ T cells, fewer expanded clones and increased TCR diversity than the aged group, suggesting age selection. Conclusive comparison of naive and antigen-experienced compartments was prevented by the profiling of bulk unsorted PBMCs. The CMV infection status of donors was not known, potentially confounding age-related changes in expanded clonotypes.

Systemically healthy Caucasian individuals from Russia, about 38 in total and aged about 6 to 100 years, were included as donors. Each donor gave approximately 9.3 milliliters of peripheral blood, collected into EDTA-treated Vacutainer tubes. Ficoll-Paque density-gradient centrifugation was used to isolate PBMCs, with at least 7 million per sample. Trizol reagent was used to extract total RNA from the PBMCs, yielding at least 5.5 micrograms per sample. For every donor, flow cytometry on a PBMC aliquot measured the percentage of naive CD45RAhigh/CD27high T cells. From the germline V gene, CDR1 is MGHRA and CDR2 is YSYEKL. V sheds 1 base and J sheds 1 base, leaving 10 bases between their ends. The CDR3 sequence holds 15 residues, the cysteine and phenylalanine included. Just CDR3 DNA is preserved here, 45 bases in frame from base 1. This clonotype was counted only a few times. What antigen it recognizes has not been identified. The record has no base qualities; no much larger clone is one base away.

Receptor libraries were prepared by 5' RACE. Sequenced on an Illumina HiSeq 2500. A second PCR of 7 to 11 cycles was performed with a sample-barcoded 5' primer and a J-beta primer mix. Each TCR beta cDNA molecule received a unique molecular identifier from a template-switch 5' adaptor carrying 12 random nucleotides. Each sample yielded at least 2.5 million CDR3-containing paired-end reads. First-strand cDNA synthesis was performed from all RNA using the Mint cDNA synthesis kit, with priming by a TRBC-specific oligonucleotide. Following uracil-DNA glycosylase treatment, all cDNA underwent a first 18-cycle PCR with the universal primers M1SS and BC2_uni_R. Turning to the authors' computational methods: For normalization, 1 million high-quality reads were randomly selected from each sample, with every read carrying a distinct molecular identifier. Reads sharing molecular identifiers were discarded rather than binned into consensus sequences. MiTCR, run with a Q25 quality threshold and the strictest error-elimination algorithm, handled CDR3 identification, clonotype clustering and error correction. Lower-bound total TCR beta diversity was estimated with a nonparametric unseen species model using Euler transformation. TCRdb applied fastp at Q25 and MiXCR to the public reads, then kept only in-frame beta chains. Entries that share a CDR3 protein sequence are merged under the most common genes and DNA. The V and J calls were determined by TCRdb, not by the authors. This sample comprises 1.6 million or so distinct CDR3 sequences, about 32% of them detected only once. The top ten clonotypes cover 11% of the sample.

This sequence uses TRBV4-1 and TRBJ1-1, and TRBD1 may be the D gene, going by 5 matching bases. Sequences were obtained from blood. The clonotype was recovered from a woman under 40 in good health. The CDR3 sequence is CASSQVDGGNTEAFF. The DNA sequence reads TGCGCCAGCAGCCAAGTGGACGGGGGGAACACTGAAGCTTTCTTT.